A single T cell receptor beta chain is shown here with its context. It lacks a known antigen. This may be a read error, as it is one base from a much larger clone. Naive CD8 T cell libraries were made from 20,000 to 1,000,000 sorted cells using 10%, 30% or 50% of purified RNA. Naive CD8 T cells, defined as CD8+CD4-CCR7+CD45RA+, were FACS-sorted into RLT Plus buffer on a BD FACSAria II. To test detection sensitivity, Jurkat RNA equal to 10 or so TCR copies was added to samples of about 20,000-1,000,000 naive CD8 T cells. CD8 T cells were enriched with RosetteSep CD8+ T Cell Enrichment Cocktail and Ficoll-Paque, followed by ACK red cell lysis. These data belong to a study of molecular identifiers for immune sequencing clone quantification listed by TCRdb under 2018. Study-level background: For a replicate experiment, RNA from approximately 20,000 or 100,000 naive CD8 T cells was divided into five aliquots, and four of the five aliquots were sequenced. This methods study benchmarked molecular-identifier clustering-based TCR repertoire sequencing (MIDCIRS) and TCR RNA copy counting, using CD8 T cells to do so. Points the paper makes about the study in general: Spiked-in Jurkat TCR RNA equal to a single cell's worth was reported to be detectable even within 1,100,000 naive CD8 T cells. Clones above 20 RNA copies held over 97% of molecules in CMV-specific effector cells but under 1% in naive cells. Highly expanded clone sizes could be underestimated because identical TCR molecules may share a barcode. Modeling indicated approximately 3.1 TCR RNA copies recovered per cell, compared with about 9.4 by digital PCR, which implies a capture efficiency of approximately 29%. When barcode sub-clustering was not used, chimeric consensus sequences inflated TCR diversity, with chimeras reaching as high as 47%. Spiked-in Jurkat TCR RNA (about ten copies' worth), which is not part of the donor repertoire, was contained in the naive libraries.

The library relied on PCR. Sequencing was carried out with a NextSeq 500. Bulk TCR libraries were prepared as previously described, using TCR primers listed in Table S5. Total RNA was purified with the Qiagen AllPrep DNA/RNA kit. Reads from multiple sequencing runs of the same library were pooled before analysis. The original methods were these. Reads were retained only if their TCR constant sequence matched exactly, and those retained reads were trimmed to 150 nt and grouped according to their 12-nt molecular barcodes. Within each barcode group, reads were sub-clustered at a 15% Levenshtein threshold, and quality-weighted consensus sequences were built per RNA molecule. Non-functional sequences were filtered out, along with any lower-count sequence sitting one edit away from another sequence. On the basis of fitting two negative binomial distributions, barcode sub-clusters with fewer than 20% of the maximum read count were discarded. TCRdb reworked the public reads: Q25 trimming with fastp, MiXCR clone assembly, productive beta chains retained. Every entry covers one CDR3 protein and lists the most common genes and DNA from its rows. The V and J calls, along with clone size, are taken from TCRdb and not from the paper's own processing. Here the sample has around 320,000 distinct CDR3 sequences; about a quarter occur a single time. The ten largest make up about 0.7% of the sample.

V loses 5 bases of germline sequence and J loses 7 bases, and the interval between the two ends is 17 bases. The germline V gene (reference sequence) specifies SEHNR as CDR1 and FQNEAQ as CDR2. CDR3 length: 15 amino acids, cysteine to phenylalanine. CDR3 DNA is the only sequence kept; it has 45 bases, read in frame from the first base. The sequenced sample was naive CD8+ T cells from blood, with Jurkat cell RNA spiked in. Taken with the paper, the label for cell subset or site translates to: FACS-sorted CD8+CD4-CCR7+CD45RA+ naive T cells. This sequence was found in a human donor in good health. Some libraries in this study had Jurkat cell RNA spiked in. The rearranged chain carries TRBV7-9 and TRBJ1-4, with no confidently assigned D gene. The nucleotide sequence is TGTGCCAGCAGCCCCGGAACAAGCTATGGTGAAAAACTGTTTTTT. Translated, it reads CASSPGTSYGEKLFF.